The 30 T cell receptor beta chains below were found in one sample sequenced in a study of blood T cell repertoires in COVID-19 (dated by TCRdb to the early 2020s). The library was produced with the immunoSEQ multiplex PCR assay. TCRdb took this table from immuneACCESS and kept in-frame rearrangements with V and J called. Such tables lack part of the clones; where checked against another copy, unresolved V genes explain under half of the gap, and the rest is unexplained. Within this sample are about 280,000 clones, with 86% of them counted one time only. Less than 15% of the sample comes from the top ten. The specimen sequenced was peripheral blood. The receptors originated from a woman in her seventies with COVID-19, enrolled during active disease.

The chain combines TRBV10-1 with TRBJ2-1; D is possibly TRBD1 (5 bases). CDR3 length: 15 amino acids. Germline values: CDR1 WNHNN, CDR2 SYGVQD (reference sequence). Trimming cost V 3 bases and J 9 bases, with 18 bases left between them. The CDR3 DNA follows: TGCGCCAGCAGTGATGGTGGGGCAAGAAGCAGTGAGCAGTTCTTC. Translation gives CASSDGGARSSEQFF.

This clone was observed once. This sequence joins TRBV15 and TRBJ1-5, with 8 bases that match TRBD1. Germline lookup yields CDR1 LNHNV and CDR2 YYDKDF (reference sequence). Trimming removed 5 bases from V and 4 bases from J; junction bases left unmatched: 13. This CDR3 has 17 residues. In DNA form, the CDR3 reads TGTGCCACCAGCCCAGGGACAGGTAATAGTGGGAATCAGCCCCAGCATTTT. Its protein is CATSPGTGNSGNQPQHF.

The V gene is TRBV4-3, the J gene TRBJ2-3; weak D call: TRBD2 (6 bases). Trimming pared 0 bases from V and 7 bases from J, leaving 11 bases between. Looked up from germline, CDR1 is LGHNA and CDR2 is YSLEER. The CDR3 runs 14 residues. The CDR3 sequence: CASSQDRAGYTQYF. CDR3 DNA sequence: TGCGCCAGCAGCCAAGATAGGGCGGGATATACGCAGTATTTT.

J is TRBJ2-7 and V is TRBV9; 9 positions agree with TRBD1. Unmatched junction bases numbered 8, after V lost 0 bases and J lost 7 bases. This CDR3 spans 15 amino acids. Germline V gives CDR1 SGDLS, CDR2 YYNGEE. The CDR3 DNA is TGTGCCAGCAGCGTAGACGGGACAGGGACTAATGAGCAGTACTTC. Translation gives CASSVDGTGTNEQYF.

For this clone: The identical CDR3 is also encoded by other nucleotide sequences in the sample. The gene calls are TRBV2 and TRBJ1-1; D is ambiguous. V dropped 8 bases and J dropped 1 base, with 11 bases sitting between them. This CDR3 spans 13 amino acids. From germline, CDR1 is SNHLY and CDR2 FYNNEI. The CDR3 region is CASRGTGNTEAFF. The CDR3 DNA follows: TGTGCCAGCCGTGGCACCGGGAACACTGAAGCTTTCTTT.

The gene calls are TRBV7-3 and TRBJ2-2, with 10 bases aligning to TRBD2. Germline values: CDR1 SGHTA, CDR2 FQGTGA. J gave up 5 bases and V 5 bases, and 14 bases lay outside the gene matches. The CDR3 runs to 18 residues. CDR3 DNA sequence: TGTGCCAGCAGCCTACCGTCCAGGACTAGCGGATTAACCGGGGAGCTGTTTTTT. Amino acid sequence: CASSLPSRTSGLTGELFF.

The chain has TRBV24-1 and TRBJ2-6; weak D call: TRBD1 (6 bases). The CDR3 contains 17 residues. Germline-derived CDR1 and CDR2 are KGHDR and SFDVKD. Trimming pared 4 bases from V and 0 bases from J, leaving 12 bases between. The CDR3 coding sequence is TGTGCCACCAGTGAGCCTACAGGGTCCTCTGGGGCCAACGTCCTGACTTTC. It is translated as CATSEPTGSSGANVLTF.

The chain combines TRBV13 with TRBJ1-2, with D hard to call. The germline V gene encodes CDR1 PRHDT and CDR2 FYEKMQ (reference sequence). The V and J ends lost 5 bases and 2 bases respectively, with 9 bases between them. This CDR3 comprises 13 residues. This CDR3 reads CASSVGGNYGYTF. In nucleotides, the CDR3 is TGTGCCAGCAGCGTTGGAGGGAACTATGGCTACACCTTC.

This clone appeared once. This chain connects TRBV19 to TRBJ2-1, with a weak D call TRBD1 (5 bases). Trimming took off 3 bases at V and 0 bases at J, with 30 bases between the two ends. CDR3 size: 22 residues. CDR1 and CDR2 (germline): LNHDA, SQIVND (reference sequence). CDR3 sequence reads: CASSIKGFASTELISSYNEQFF. CDR3 DNA sequence: TGTGCCAGTAGTATTAAGGGGTTTGCATCAACGGAGCTTATCAGCTCCTACAATGAGCAGTTCTTC. The full variable domain, with the rest looked up from reference TRBV19 and TRBJ2-1, is DGGITQSPKYLFRKEGQNVTLSCEQNLNHDAMYWYRQDPGQGLRLIYYSQIVNDFQKGDIAEGYSVSREKKESFPLTVTSAQKNPTAFYLCASSIKGFASTELISSYNEQFFGPGTRLTVL.

Only one count was recorded for this clone. CDR3 sequence: CASSLDMGRETQYF. As DNA, the CDR3 is TGCGCCAGCAGCTTGGATATGGGGAGGGAGACCCAGTACTTC. The chain couples TRBV5-1 to TRBJ2-5, with D perhaps matching TRBD2 (6 bases). Germline CDR1 and CDR2: SGHRS and YFSETQ. The CDR3 is made up of 14 amino acids. V was trimmed by 0 bases and J by 5 bases, leaving 11 bases between them. The full variable domain, in which reference TRBV5-1 and TRBJ2-5 provide the parts outside the CDR3, is KAGVTQTPRYLIKTRGQQVTLSCSPISGHRSVSWYQQTPGQGLQFLFEYFSETQRNKGNFPGRFSGRQFSNSRSEMNVSTLELGDSALYLCASSLDMGRETQYFGPGTRLLVL.

V usage is TRBV28 and J usage is TRBJ2-4; 9 bases fit TRBD1. This CDR3 comprises 18 residues. The germline gives CDR1 MDHEN, CDR2 SYDVKM. V was clipped by 3 bases and J by 0 bases; unmatched bases: 9. The CDR3 sequence is CASSFGRGQGLAKNIQYF. CDR3 nucleotide sequence: TGTGCCAGCAGTTTTGGGAGGGGACAGGGTTTAGCCAAAAACATTCAGTACTTC.

The chain carries TRBV6-2 or TRBV6-3 and TRBJ2-7; 7 bases are shared with TRBD2. Trimming cost V 1 base and J 0 bases; bases outside gene matches: 0. The length of the CDR3 is 14 residues. Germline assignment: CDR1 MNHEY and CDR2 SVGEGT. CDR3 bases: TGTGCCAGCAGTTACTGGGACTACTCCTACGAGCAGTACTTC. It encodes CASSYWDYSYEQYF.

In this sample, this clone turned up once. The J gene is TRBJ2-3, the V gene TRBV24-1; possibly TRBD2 for D (6 bases). The germline CDR1 and CDR2 sequences are KGHDR and SFDVKD. This CDR3 spans 14 amino acids. V was trimmed by 4 bases and J by 3 bases, leaving 10 bases between them. The CDR3 protein is CATSETGGTDTQYF. The DNA of the CDR3 is TGTGCCACCAGTGAAACCGGGGGAACAGATACGCAGTATTTT.

CDR3 DNA sequence: TGTGCCAGCAGCCGTCGGGTCGGGGATCCGGGAGAGACCCAGTACTTC. Translating gives CASSRRVGDPGETQYF. The chain employs TRBV7-7 and TRBJ2-5, with D perhaps TRBD2 (5 bases). Trimming left V 5 bases short and J 4 bases short, with 20 bases between. Per germline, CDR1 SSHAT and CDR2 FNYEAQ (reference sequence). This CDR3 is 16 amino acids long.

The V and J genes are TRBV4-2 and TRBJ2-3, with 12 bases identical to TRBD2. The germline gives CDR1 LGHNA, CDR2 YNFKEQ. Trimming took 1 base from V and 5 from J; bases not matched to a gene: 7. This CDR3 has 17 amino acids. In DNA, the CDR3 is TGTGCCAGCAGCCAAGGCACTAGCGGGGGGCAGGGAGATACGCAGTATTTT. Encoded protein: CASSQGTSGGQGDTQYF.

V and J are TRBV12-3 or TRBV12-4 and TRBJ1-6, with 8 bases fitting TRBD1. This CDR3 spans 13 amino acids. Unmatched junction bases numbered 8, after V lost 6 bases and J lost 13 bases. The chain's CDR3 is CASRRQGLNPLHF. The CDR3 nucleotides read TGTGCCAGCAGACGACAGGGGTTGAATCCCCTCCACTTT.

The chain is built from TRBV5-1 and TRBJ2-6; tentatively, D is TRBD1 (5 bases). The CDR3 consists of 17 residues. CDR1 SGHRS and CDR2 YFSETQ come from the germline V gene. V dropped 1 base and J dropped 4 bases, with 15 bases sitting between them. The CDR3 DNA is TGCGCCAGCAGCTTGCCAGGGTCTCGTATGGGGGCCAACGTCCTGACTTTC. It translates to CASSLPGSRMGANVLTF.

This chain connects TRBV7-2 to TRBJ2-1; D is unresolved. Trimming stripped 3 bases from V and 5 bases from J, with 5 bases between. The CDR3 extends over 12 amino acids. Germline CDR1 SGHTA, CDR2 FQGNSA. The CDR3 nucleotides read TGTGCCAGCAGCTTCCAAAACAATGAGCAGTTCTTC. This encodes CASSFQNNEQFF.

The rearrangement joins TRBV27 to TRBJ1-5, with D unclear. Per germline, CDR1 MNHEY and CDR2 SMNVEV (reference sequence). V was pared by 3 bases and J by 5 bases, with 11 bases between. The CDR3 length is 14 residues. The CDR3 sequence: CASSFSESYQPQHF. CDR3 DNA: TGTGCCAGCAGTTTTTCAGAATCATATCAGCCCCAGCATTTT.

This clone was counted between two and nine times. This chain links TRBV3-1 (or the pseudogene TRBV3-2) with TRBJ1-2; D is perhaps TRBD1 (5 bases). Trimming left V 0 bases short and J 4 bases short, with 12 bases between. This CDR3 has 15 amino acids. Per germline, CDR1 LGHDT and CDR2 YNNKEL (reference sequence). The chain's CDR3 is CASSQEAGSGYGYTF. Here the CDR3 DNA reads TGTGCCAGCAGCCAAGAAGCAGGGTCAGGCTATGGCTACACCTTC.

This clone was recorded only once. This sequence joins TRBV27 and TRBJ2-1; possible D gene TRBD2, 7 bases. The CDR3 is made up of 16 amino acids. The V gene lost 3 bases and the J gene lost 4 bases, with 16 bases spanning the gap. Germline-derived CDR1 and CDR2 are MNHEY and SMNVEV (reference sequence). The CDR3 DNA reads TGTGCCAGCAGTTTCTTCATGCGGGGGCTTTACAATGAGCAGTTCTTC. It codes for CASSFFMRGLYNEQFF.

The chain has TRBV7-2 and TRBJ2-7, with 8 bases identical to TRBD1. Trimming took 1 base from V and 3 from J; bases not matched to a gene: 5. Per germline, CDR1 SGHTA and CDR2 FQGNSA. The CDR3 has 15 amino acids. CDR3 nucleotide sequence: TGTGCCAGCAGCTTAGGGGCCGGGACAGGCTACGAGCAGTACTTC. This encodes CASSLGAGTGYEQYF.

CDR3 sequence reads: CASSPDGSRYGYTF. The CDR3 DNA sequence: TGTGCCAGTAGTCCAGACGGGTCGCGCTATGGCTACACCTTC. This chain uses TRBV19 with TRBJ1-2; D ambiguous. Germline V gives CDR1 LNHDA, CDR2 SQIVND (reference sequence). V dropped 5 bases and J dropped 4 bases, with 14 bases sitting between them. This CDR3 spans 14 amino acids.

The rearrangement joins TRBV19 to TRBJ2-5; D is undetermined. Trimming pared 6 bases from V and 2 bases from J, leaving 7 bases between. The V gene's germline CDR1 is LNHDA and CDR2 SQIVND (reference sequence). The CDR3 extends over 12 amino acids. The CDR3 loop reads CASSRTQETQYF. CDR3 in DNA: TGTGCCAGTAGCCGAACTCAAGAGACCCAGTACTTC.

The V gene is TRBV7-2, the J gene TRBJ2-2, with 7 bases aligning to TRBD2. The CDR3 consists of 15 residues. V was clipped by 4 bases and J by 4 bases; unmatched bases: 6. CDR1 is SGHTA, CDR2 FQGNSA, per germline. The CDR3 protein is CASSSRGGTTGELFF. DNA of the CDR3: TGTGCCAGCAGCTCGCGGGGAGGGACCACCGGGGAGCTGTTTTTT. Filled out from reference TRBV7-2 and TRBJ2-2, the complete variable domain reads GAGVSQSPSNKVTEKGKDVELRCDPISGHTALYWYRQSLGQGLEFLIYFQGNSAPDKSGLPSDRFSAERTGGSVSTLTIQRTQQEDSAVYLCASSSRGGTTGELFFGEGSRLTVL.

This chain joins TRBV15 and TRBJ2-7; D uncertain. V lost 2 bases and J lost 6, with 11 bases in between. Germline V gene lookup returns CDR1 LNHNV and CDR2 YYDKDF (reference sequence). The CDR3 is made up of 13 amino acids. In DNA form, the CDR3 reads TGTGCCACCAGCAGACTTTTAAGAGGCGAGCAGTACTTC. Protein product: CATSRLLRGEQYF.

In this sample, this clone turned up once. This rearrangement joins TRBV4-1 to TRBJ2-3; 9 bases agree with TRBD2. CDR3 length equals 16 residues. The V and J ends lost 0 bases and 4 bases, in that order; junction bases with no gene match: 5. The germline CDR1 and CDR2 sequences are MGHRA and YSYEKL. CDR3 in amino acids: CASSQEPGLAADTQYF. CDR3 sequence (DNA): TGCGCCAGCAGCCAAGAGCCGGGACTAGCAGCAGATACGCAGTATTTT.

The V call is TRBV5-1, the J call TRBJ2-3; 7 bases match TRBD1. Losses at the gene ends were 0 bases for V and 0 bases for J; bases not matched to a gene: 1. CDR3 length equals 15 residues. Germline CDR1 SGHRS, CDR2 YFSETQ. CDR3 region: CASSLEGQSTDTQYF. In DNA, the CDR3 is TGCGCCAGCAGCTTGGAGGGACAGAGCACAGATACGCAGTATTTT.

The chain links TRBV7-2 to TRBJ2-7; no reliable D call. V was clipped by 0 bases and J by 8 bases, with 8 bases between them. The germline V gene encodes CDR1 SGHTA and CDR2 FQGNSA. The CDR3 is 12 residues long. CDR3 sequence reads: CASSLASGKQYF. DNA of the CDR3: TGTGCCAGCAGCTTAGCGTCGGGTAAGCAGTACTTC.

V is TRBV19 and J is TRBJ2-5; 7 nucleotides agree with TRBD1. The J segment lost 3 bases and the V segment lost 2 bases, leaving 6 bases of the junction unmatched. Germline CDR1 LNHDA, CDR2 SQIVND (reference sequence). The CDR3 contains 15 residues. This chain's CDR3 is CASSIPETGKETQYF. DNA of the CDR3: TGTGCCAGTAGTATACCCGAGACAGGGAAAGAGACCCAGTACTTC. Variable domain in full (rest from reference TRBV19 and TRBJ2-5): DGGITQSPKYLFRKEGQNVTLSCEQNLNHDAMYWYRQDPGQGLRLIYYSQIVNDFQKGDIAEGYSVSREKKESFPLTVTSAQKNPTAFYLCASSIPETGKETQYFGPGTRLLVL.